Following are 5 T cell receptor beta chains from one sample sequenced in a study of cytomegalovirus exposure and HLA in healthy donors. Primers: 60 Vbeta forward and 13 Jbeta reverse. Data came from immunoSEQ multiplex PCR; TCRdb stores just in-frame clones and leaves some out. The sample yields fewer than 50,000 clones, approximately 71% seen once. Material for sequencing was PBMCs. Receptors originate from a man aged 45-65 years in good health and CMV-seropositive.

The V gene is TRBV18, the J gene TRBJ1-1; D unresolved. Between the trimmed V and J ends, which lost 2 bases and 2 bases, there was a span of 6 bases. The CDR3 is 13 residues long. CDR1 is KGHSH and CDR2 is LQKENI in the germline V gene. CDR3 bases: TGTGCCAGCTCACCAGGCTTAAACACTGAAGCTTTCTTT. It specifies CASSPGLNTEAFF.

This sequence joins TRBV28 and TRBJ2-7, with D hard to call. In germline, CDR1 is MDHEN, CDR2 SYDVKM. CDR3 length equals 14 residues. Trimming cost V 1 base and J 2 bases, with 9 bases left between them. This CDR3 reads CASSLLARTYEQYF. The CDR3 DNA is TGTGCCAGCAGTTTATTGGCCCGTACCTACGAGCAGTACTTC.

V and J are TRBV2 and TRBJ1-1; the D gene is possibly TRBD1 (5 bases). CDR1 is SNHLY, CDR2 FYNNEI, per germline. V was pared by 6 bases and J by 3 bases, with 8 bases between. This CDR3 is 12 amino acids long. The CDR3 nucleotides read TGTGCCAGCAGGGGGACTTACACTGAAGCTTTCTTT. It encodes CASRGTYTEAFF.

The gene calls are TRBV5-1 and TRBJ2-2; possibly TRBD1 for D (5 bases). The germline V gene encodes CDR1 SGHRS and CDR2 YFSETQ. V gave up 4 bases and J gave up 5 bases, with 12 bases separating them. The CDR3 spans 14 residues. The CDR3: CASSVQGGTGELFF. The CDR3 nucleotides read TGCGCCAGCAGCGTCCAGGGTGGAACCGGGGAGCTGTTTTTT.

The gene calls are TRBV29-1 and TRBJ1-2, with a tentative D call TRBD1 (5 bases). The CDR3 runs 11 residues. The V and J ends lost 3 bases and 8 bases respectively, with 10 bases between them. Germline V gene lookup returns CDR1 SQVTM and CDR2 ANQGSEA. The CDR3 is CSVEAAGGYTF. The CDR3 bases are TGCAGCGTTGAGGCGGCAGGGGGCTACACCTTC.